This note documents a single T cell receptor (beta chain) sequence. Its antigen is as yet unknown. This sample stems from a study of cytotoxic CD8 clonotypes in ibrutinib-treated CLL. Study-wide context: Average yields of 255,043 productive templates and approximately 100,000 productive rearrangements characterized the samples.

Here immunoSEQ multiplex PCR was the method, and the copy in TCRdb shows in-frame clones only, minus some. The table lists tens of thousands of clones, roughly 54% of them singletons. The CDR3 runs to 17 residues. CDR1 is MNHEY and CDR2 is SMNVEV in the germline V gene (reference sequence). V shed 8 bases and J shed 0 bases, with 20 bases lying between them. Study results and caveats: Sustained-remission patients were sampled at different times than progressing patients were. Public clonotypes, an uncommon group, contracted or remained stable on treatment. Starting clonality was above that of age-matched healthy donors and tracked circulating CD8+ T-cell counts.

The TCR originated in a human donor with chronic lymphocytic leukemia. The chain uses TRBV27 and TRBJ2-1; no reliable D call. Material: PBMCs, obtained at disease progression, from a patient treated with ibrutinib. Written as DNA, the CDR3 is TGTGCCAGCGGTAGTTTCTCTGGTTTCGGCTCCTACAATGAGCAGTTCTTC. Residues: CASGSFSGFGSYNEQFF.